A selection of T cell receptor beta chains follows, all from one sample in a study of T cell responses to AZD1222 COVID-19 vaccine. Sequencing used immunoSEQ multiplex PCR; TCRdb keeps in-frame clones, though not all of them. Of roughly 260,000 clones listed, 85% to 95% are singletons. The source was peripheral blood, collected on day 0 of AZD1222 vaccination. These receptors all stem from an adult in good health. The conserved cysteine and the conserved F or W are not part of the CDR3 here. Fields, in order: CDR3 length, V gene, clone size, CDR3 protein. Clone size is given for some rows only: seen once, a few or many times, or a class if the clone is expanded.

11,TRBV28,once,ASGTRFFDEQF
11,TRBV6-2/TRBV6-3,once,ASSYMGLAGYT
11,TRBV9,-,ASSVAPPGTQY
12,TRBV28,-,ASTRGGLVYEQY
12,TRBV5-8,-,ASRRDRGIAEAF
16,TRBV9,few,ASSAGGPSFSYNSPLH
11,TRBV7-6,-,ASSPSGNTEAF
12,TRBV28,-,ASSYRGRNTEAF
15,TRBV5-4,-,ASSLGQGMPSGETQY
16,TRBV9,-,ASSVVASGGLRTDTQY